Following are 12 T cell receptor beta chains from one sample sequenced in a study of T cell responses to AZD1222 COVID-19 vaccine (dated by TCRdb to the early 2020s). The sample's time point label is to be understood as: baseline before first vaccination. The protocol used for the library was the immunoSEQ multiplex PCR assay. The table was pulled from immuneACCESS by TCRdb, which kept in-frame rearrangements only. Such tables lose some clones; where checked, under half of the loss comes from unresolved V genes, and the rest has no known cause. The sample table shows 150,000 or so clones, and under 95% are seen once. Around 1.9% of the sample comes from the top ten. The sample here was peripheral blood, taken on day 0 of AZD1222 vaccination. All receptors come from an adult in good health.

V gene TRBV11-2 combines with J gene TRBJ2-3; D possibly matches TRBD1 or TRBD2 (6 bases each). In germline, CDR1 is SGHAT, CDR2 FQNNGV. Between the trimmed V and J ends, which lost 4 bases and 2 bases, there was a span of 10 bases. There are 14 residues in the CDR3. CDR3 sequence reads: CASSYRDSTDTQYF. The CDR3 DNA follows: TGTGCCAGCAGCTACAGGGACTCCACAGATACGCAGTATTTT.

The V call is TRBV2, the J call TRBJ2-3, with TRBD2 matching 12 bases. V lost 8 bases and J lost 4; bases outside the gene matches: 7. This CDR3 has 15 amino acids. CDR1 and CDR2 (germline): SNHLY, FYNNEI. DNA for the CDR3: TGTGCCAGCGGGGGACTAGCGGGTCCACCAGATACGCAGTATTTT. Translated, it gives CASGGLAGPPDTQYF.

This chain uses TRBV25-1 with TRBJ1-2; D is uncertain. Germline lookup yields CDR1 MGHDK and CDR2 SYGVNS. The CDR3 is made up of 14 amino acids. Trimming removed 3 bases at V and 4 bases at J, with 12 bases between. CDR3 in DNA: TGTGCCAGCAGTGAGCTCCTCGACGGCTATGGCTACACCTTC. Its translation is CASSELLDGYGYTF.

The chain has TRBV7-3 and TRBJ2-5; either TRBD1 or TRBD2 may supply D (5 bases each). This CDR3 contains 17 residues. Germline V gene sequence: CDR1 SGHTA, CDR2 FQGTGA. The V end lost 2 bases, the J end lost 4 bases, and 20 bases lay between the germline ends. The chain's CDR3 is CASSLVGVGSSVETQYF. The CDR3 bases are TGTGCCAGCAGCTTAGTAGGGGTTGGAAGTAGCGTAGAGACCCAGTACTTC.

V is TRBV19 and J is TRBJ2-2; weak D call: TRBD2 (5 bases). Per germline, CDR1 LNHDA and CDR2 SQIVND (reference sequence). CDR3 length equals 14 residues. V lost 3 bases and J 9 bases, leaving 14 bases between the germline ends. Written as DNA, the CDR3 is TGTGCCAGTAGTATCCAAGGAGGCGTCCGGGAGCTGTTTTTT. The encoded protein is CASSIQGGVRELFF.

The gene calls are TRBV5-6 and TRBJ2-1; 14 nucleotides match TRBD2. The CDR3 covers 16 residues. The junction had 6 bases not matched to a gene; V was cut back by 3 bases and J by 7 bases. Germline V gene sequence: CDR1 SGHDT, CDR2 YYEEEE. The CDR3 loop is CASSSGLAGVVNEQFF. The CDR3 DNA follows: TGTGCCAGCAGCTCGGGACTAGCGGGGGTAGTGAATGAGCAGTTCTTC.

CDR3 nucleotides: TGTGCCAGCAGTGAAAAACAGGGGGCACCGGCTTTCTTT. It translates to CASSEKQGAPAFF. The chain links TRBV6-4 to TRBJ1-1; 9 nucleotides line up with TRBD1. Germline V gene lookup returns CDR1 MRHNA and CDR2 SNTAGT. Trimming removed 3 bases from V and 11 bases from J; junction bases left unmatched: 7. CDR3 length: 13 amino acids.

The V gene is TRBV25-1, the J gene TRBJ2-7; the match to TRBD2 covers 8 bases. Germline CDR1 and CDR2: MGHDK and SYGVNS. Trimming took 6 bases from V and 9 from J; bases not matched to a gene: 25. CDR3 length equals 18 residues. The CDR3 DNA is TGTGCCAGCAGGAGCACTCAGGGGTCGGGACTAGATTTTGTGGGGCAGTACTTC. It specifies CASRSTQGSGLDFVGQYF.

For the CDR3, the DNA is TGTGCCAGCAGCTCTGCCGGGAGACAGAACACTGAAGCTTTCTTT. It yields the protein CASSSAGRQNTEAFF. The chain recombines TRBV11-2 with TRBJ1-1; D gene ambiguous. V was pared by 4 bases and J by 1 base, with 13 bases between. CDR3 length equals 15 residues. Germline CDR1 reads SGHAT; CDR2 reads FQNNGV.

The J gene is TRBJ2-5, the V gene TRBV5-4; no clear D gene. V was trimmed by 4 bases and J by 2 bases, leaving 18 bases between them. The length of the CDR3 is 16 residues. Germline V gives CDR1 SGHNT, CDR2 YYREEE (reference sequence). CDR3: CASSHVPRKEQETQYF. In DNA, the CDR3 is TGTGCCAGCAGCCACGTCCCGCGGAAAGAACAAGAGACCCAGTACTTC. The full variable domain, its missing parts supplied by reference TRBV5-4 and TRBJ2-5, is ETGVTQSPTHLIKTRGQQVTLRCSSQSGHNTVSWYQQALGQGPQFIFQYYREEENGRGNFPPRFSGLQFPNYSSELNVNALELDDSALYLCASSHVPRKEQETQYFGPGTRLLVL.

The chain carries TRBV27 and TRBJ1-6; D call uncertain. The CDR3 runs to 13 residues. CDR1 MNHEY and CDR2 SMNVEV come from the germline V gene (reference sequence). Between the trimmed V and J ends, which lost 3 bases and 9 bases, there was a span of 9 bases. Written as DNA, the CDR3 is TGTGCCAGCAGTTTTCGTAGGGCTTCACCCCTCCACTTT. Amino acids: CASSFRRASPLHF.

The chain employs TRBV7-3 and TRBJ1-1; no firm D call. The germline gives CDR1 SGHTA, CDR2 FQGTGA. This CDR3 comprises 13 residues. The V and J ends lost 1 base and 10 bases respectively, with 13 bases between them. The DNA for the CDR3 is TGTGCCAGCAGCTTAATGGCTGACTCGGGAGCTTTCTTT. Translated, it gives CASSLMADSGAFF.